Described below is a single T cell receptor beta chain sequence and its context. The antigen is undetermined. The sample originates from a study of beta chain features in type 1 diabetes. Naive, central memory, regulatory and stem cell-like memory cells within the CD4+ compartment were sorted using CD45RO/CCR7/CD25/CD127/CD95/CD27. Every isolated RNA sample was fully reverse transcribed, so sequencing captured expressed TCRB transcripts. Generated by immunoSEQ multiplex PCR, the TCRdb table keeps only in-frame clones and is missing some. The sample yields about half a million clones, 10% to 12% seen once. Overall study results and limits: Type 1 diabetes patients had VDJ junctions that carried fewer insertions and more deletions. It was not settled here whether HLA type affects TCRB rearrangement.

Germline CDR1 is MGHDK and CDR2 is SYGVNS. The CDR3 extends over 17 amino acids. The V end lost 2 bases, the J end lost 2 bases, and 19 bases lay between the germline ends. The V call is TRBV25-1, the J call TRBJ2-7, with a tentative D call TRBD1 (6 bases). The sequencing input was naive CD4+ T cells from blood. This TCR was sampled from a woman between 18 and 29 years old in good health. Here the CDR3 reads CASSEVMGAGEAYEQYV. In DNA form, the CDR3 reads TGTGCCAGCAGTGAAGTAATGGGGGCAGGCGAAGCCTACGAGCAGTACGTC.